Given below is one TCR beta chain in context. The antigen is unknown. The germline V gene encodes CDR1 MNHEY and CDR2 SMNVEV (reference sequence). V was trimmed by 5 bases and J by 1 base, leaving 6 bases between them. The CDR3 has 12 residues. This record belongs to a study of cytomegalovirus exposure and HLA in healthy donors. Data came from immunoSEQ multiplex PCR; TCRdb stores just in-frame clones and leaves some out. Of about 65,000 clones listed, roughly 94% are singletons. Whole-study results and caveats: The study labeled 164 TCR beta chains cytomegalovirus-associated. Despite most TCR sequences being rare, some public TCRs occurred in many donors. Subsequent analysis of the approximately 120 validation repertoires found a tendency for first-cohort TCR clusters to co-occur. The classifier was said to identify cytomegalovirus status with high specificity and sensitivity.

The rearrangement links TRBV27 to TRBJ2-7; D unresolved. Sequenced: PBMCs. The TCR sequence derives from a man aged 18 to 29 in good health and CMV-seropositive. The CDR3 DNA reads TGTGCCAGCAGTCTCTCGTCCTACGAGCAGTACTTC. It specifies CASSLSSYEQYF.